This T cell receptor beta chain came from a study of cytomegalovirus exposure and HLA in healthy donors. Across the whole study: The study placed roughly four fifths of its roughly 400 genotyped donors in the Caucasian-associated ancestry cluster. Study-level results: Later analysis found that TCR beta chains associated with HLA were more clonally expanded than other, equally common chains. According to an earlier analysis, most TCR beta V segments yielded productive rearrangements about 90% or about 30% of the time.

About this clone itself: The antigen is unknown. Other nucleotide sequences from this sample produce the same CDR3.

In the PCR, 60 Vbeta and 13 Jbeta primers were used. Generated by immunoSEQ multiplex PCR, the TCRdb table keeps only in-frame clones and is missing some. The table records fewer than 200,000 clones, 82% of them present only once. The length of the CDR3 is 14 residues. Germline loops: CDR1 SGHDT, CDR2 YYEEEE. With 3 bases removed from V and 0 bases from J, the gap between germline ends came to 7 bases. The study sampled nominally healthy donors, though unrecorded immune exposures were likely. The sample was PBMCs. This TCR was sampled from a woman in her fifties or sixties in good health and CMV-seronegative. The V call is TRBV5-6, the J call TRBJ1-5; D is undetermined. The CDR3 loop reads CASSSGYSNQPQHF. The CDR3 DNA reads TGTGCCAGCAGCTCCGGGTATAGCAATCAGCCCCAGCATTTT. Full variable domain (remainder filled in from reference TRBV5-6 and TRBJ1-5): DAGVTQSPTHLIKTRGQQVTLRCSPKSGHDTVSWYQQALGQGPQFIFQYYEEEERQRGNFPDRFSGHQFPNYSSELNVNALLLGDSALYLCASSSGYSNQPQHFGDGTRLSIL.